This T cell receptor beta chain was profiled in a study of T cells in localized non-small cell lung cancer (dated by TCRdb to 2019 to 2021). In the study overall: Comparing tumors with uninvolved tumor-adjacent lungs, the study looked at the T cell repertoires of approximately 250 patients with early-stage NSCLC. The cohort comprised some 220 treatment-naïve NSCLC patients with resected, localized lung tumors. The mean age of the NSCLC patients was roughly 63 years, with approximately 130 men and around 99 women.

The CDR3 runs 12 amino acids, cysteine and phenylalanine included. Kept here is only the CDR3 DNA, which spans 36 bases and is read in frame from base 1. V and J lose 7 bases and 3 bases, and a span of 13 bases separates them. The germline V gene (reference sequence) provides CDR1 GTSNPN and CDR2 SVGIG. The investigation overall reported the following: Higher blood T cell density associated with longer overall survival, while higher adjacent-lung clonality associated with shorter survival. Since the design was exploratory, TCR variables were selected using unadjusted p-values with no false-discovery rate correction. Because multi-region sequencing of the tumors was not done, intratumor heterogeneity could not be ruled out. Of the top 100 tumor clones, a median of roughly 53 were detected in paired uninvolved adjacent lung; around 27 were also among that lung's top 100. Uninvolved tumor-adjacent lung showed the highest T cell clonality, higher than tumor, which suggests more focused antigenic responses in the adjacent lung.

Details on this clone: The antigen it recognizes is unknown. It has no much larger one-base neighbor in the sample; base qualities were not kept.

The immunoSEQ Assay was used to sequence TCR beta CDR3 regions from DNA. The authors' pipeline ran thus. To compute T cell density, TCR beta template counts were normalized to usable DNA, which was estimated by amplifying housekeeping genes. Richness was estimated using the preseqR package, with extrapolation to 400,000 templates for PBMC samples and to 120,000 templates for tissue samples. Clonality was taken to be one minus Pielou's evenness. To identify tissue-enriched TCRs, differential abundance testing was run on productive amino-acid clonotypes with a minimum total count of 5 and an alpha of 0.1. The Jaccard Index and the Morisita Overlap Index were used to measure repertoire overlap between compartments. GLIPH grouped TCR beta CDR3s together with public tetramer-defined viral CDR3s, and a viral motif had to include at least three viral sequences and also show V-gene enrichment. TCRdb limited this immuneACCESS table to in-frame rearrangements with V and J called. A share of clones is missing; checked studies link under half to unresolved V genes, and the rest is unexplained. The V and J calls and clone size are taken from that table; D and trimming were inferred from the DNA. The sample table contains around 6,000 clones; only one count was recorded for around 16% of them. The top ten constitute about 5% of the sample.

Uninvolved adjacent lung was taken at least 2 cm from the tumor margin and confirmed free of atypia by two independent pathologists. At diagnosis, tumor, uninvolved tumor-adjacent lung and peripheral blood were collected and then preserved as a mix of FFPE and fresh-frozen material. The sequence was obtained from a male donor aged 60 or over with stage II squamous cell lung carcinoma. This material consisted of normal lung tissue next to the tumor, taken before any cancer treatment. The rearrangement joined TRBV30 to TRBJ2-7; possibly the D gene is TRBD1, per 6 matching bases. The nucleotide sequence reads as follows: TGTGCCTCCCAACAGGGAGACTACGAGCAGTACTTC. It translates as CASQQGDYEQYF.